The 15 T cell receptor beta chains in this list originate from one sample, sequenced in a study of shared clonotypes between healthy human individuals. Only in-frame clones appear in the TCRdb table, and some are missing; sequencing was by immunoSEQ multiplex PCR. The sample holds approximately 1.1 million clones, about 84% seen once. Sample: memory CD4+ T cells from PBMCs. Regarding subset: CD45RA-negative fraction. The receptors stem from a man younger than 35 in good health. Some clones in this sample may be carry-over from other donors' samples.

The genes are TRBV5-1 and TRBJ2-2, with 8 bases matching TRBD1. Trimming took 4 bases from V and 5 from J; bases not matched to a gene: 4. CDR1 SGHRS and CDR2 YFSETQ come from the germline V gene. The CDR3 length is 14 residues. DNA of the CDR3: TGCGCCAGCAGCCCGGGACAGGTGACCGGGGAGCTGTTTTTT. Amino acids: CASSPGQVTGELFF.

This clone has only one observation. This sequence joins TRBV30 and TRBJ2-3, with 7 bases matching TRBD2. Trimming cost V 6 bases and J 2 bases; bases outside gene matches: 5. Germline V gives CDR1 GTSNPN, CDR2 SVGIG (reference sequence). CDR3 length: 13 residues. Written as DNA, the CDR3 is TGTGCCTGTAAGCGGGACTTCACAGATACGCAGTATTTT. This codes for CACKRDFTDTQYF.

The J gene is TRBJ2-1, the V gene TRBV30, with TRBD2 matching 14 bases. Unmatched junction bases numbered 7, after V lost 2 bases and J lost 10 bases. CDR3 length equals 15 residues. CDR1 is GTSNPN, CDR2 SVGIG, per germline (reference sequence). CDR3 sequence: CAWSSGTSGRGEQFF. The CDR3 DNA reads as TGTGCCTGGAGTTCCGGGACTAGCGGGAGAGGGGAGCAGTTCTTC.

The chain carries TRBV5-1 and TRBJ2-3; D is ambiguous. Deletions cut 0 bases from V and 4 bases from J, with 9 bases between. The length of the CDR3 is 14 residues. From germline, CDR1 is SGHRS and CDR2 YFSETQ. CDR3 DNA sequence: TGCGCCAGCAGCTTGGTACAGCGCTCAGATACGCAGTATTTT. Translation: CASSLVQRSDTQYF.

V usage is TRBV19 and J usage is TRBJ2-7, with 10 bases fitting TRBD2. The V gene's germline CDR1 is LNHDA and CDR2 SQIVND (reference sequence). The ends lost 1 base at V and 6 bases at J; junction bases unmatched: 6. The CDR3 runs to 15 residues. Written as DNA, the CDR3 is TGTGCCAGTAGTATAGGTCAAGTAGCGGGAGGCGAGCAGTACTTC. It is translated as CASSIGQVAGGEQYF.

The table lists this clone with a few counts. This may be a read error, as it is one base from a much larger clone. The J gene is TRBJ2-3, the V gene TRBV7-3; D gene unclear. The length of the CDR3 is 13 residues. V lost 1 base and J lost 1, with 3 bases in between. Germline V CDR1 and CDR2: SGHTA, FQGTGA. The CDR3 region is CASSLIGTDTQYF. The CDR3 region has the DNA TGTGCCAGCAGCTTAATAGGCACAGATACGCAGTATTTT.

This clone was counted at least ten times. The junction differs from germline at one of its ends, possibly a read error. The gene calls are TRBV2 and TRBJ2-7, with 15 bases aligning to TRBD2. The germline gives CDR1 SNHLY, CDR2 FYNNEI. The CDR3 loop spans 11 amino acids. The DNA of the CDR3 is TGTGCCACCCGGACTAGCGGGAGGGCCCACTTC. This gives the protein CATRTSGRAHF.

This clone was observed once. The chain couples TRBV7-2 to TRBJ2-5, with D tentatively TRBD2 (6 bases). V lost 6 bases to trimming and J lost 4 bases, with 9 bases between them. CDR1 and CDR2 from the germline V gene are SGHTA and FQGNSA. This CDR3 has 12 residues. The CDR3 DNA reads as TGTGCCAGCAGTTGGGGGGTAGAGACCCAGTACTTC. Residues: CASSWGVETQYF.

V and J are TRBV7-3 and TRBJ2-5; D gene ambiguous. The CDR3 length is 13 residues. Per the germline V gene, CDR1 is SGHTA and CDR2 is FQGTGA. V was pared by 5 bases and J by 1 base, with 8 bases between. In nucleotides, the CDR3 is TGTGCCAGCAGCGCTCTTCCCCAAGAGACCCAGTACTTC. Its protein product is CASSALPQETQYF.

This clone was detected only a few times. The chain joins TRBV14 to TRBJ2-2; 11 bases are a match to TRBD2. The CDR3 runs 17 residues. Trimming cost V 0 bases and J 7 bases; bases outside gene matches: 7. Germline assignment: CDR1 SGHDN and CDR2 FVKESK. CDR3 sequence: CASSQDSTSGMFGELFF. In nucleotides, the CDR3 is TGTGCCAGCAGCCAAGATTCGACTAGCGGGATGTTCGGGGAGCTGTTTTTT.

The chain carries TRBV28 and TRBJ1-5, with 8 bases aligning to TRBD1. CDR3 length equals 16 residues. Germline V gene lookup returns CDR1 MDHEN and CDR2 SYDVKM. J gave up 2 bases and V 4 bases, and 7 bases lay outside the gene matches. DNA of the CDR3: TGTGCCAGCAGTTCCGTCAGGGGGCGGGGCAATCAGCCCCAGCATTTT. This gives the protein CASSSVRGRGNQPQHF.

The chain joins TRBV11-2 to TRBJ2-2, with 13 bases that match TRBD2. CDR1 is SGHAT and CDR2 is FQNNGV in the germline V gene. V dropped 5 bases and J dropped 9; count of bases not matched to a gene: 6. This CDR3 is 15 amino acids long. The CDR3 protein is CASSLGLAGTRELFF. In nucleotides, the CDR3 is TGTGCCAGCAGCCTGGGACTAGCGGGAACAAGGGAGCTGTTTTTT.

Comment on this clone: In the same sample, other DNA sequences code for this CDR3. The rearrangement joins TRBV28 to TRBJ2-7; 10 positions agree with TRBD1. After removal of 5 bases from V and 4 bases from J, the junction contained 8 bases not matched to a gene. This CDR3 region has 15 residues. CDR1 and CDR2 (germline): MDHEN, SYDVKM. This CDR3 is CASSSPGQGSYEQYF. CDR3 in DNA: TGTGCCAGCAGTAGTCCGGGACAGGGGTCGTACGAGCAGTACTTC.

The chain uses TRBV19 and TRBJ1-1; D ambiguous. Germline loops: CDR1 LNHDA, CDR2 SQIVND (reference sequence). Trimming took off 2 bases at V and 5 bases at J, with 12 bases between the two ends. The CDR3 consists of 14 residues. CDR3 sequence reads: CASSIRVSRTEAFF. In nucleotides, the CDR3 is TGTGCCAGTAGTATAAGGGTTAGTAGAACTGAAGCTTTCTTT.

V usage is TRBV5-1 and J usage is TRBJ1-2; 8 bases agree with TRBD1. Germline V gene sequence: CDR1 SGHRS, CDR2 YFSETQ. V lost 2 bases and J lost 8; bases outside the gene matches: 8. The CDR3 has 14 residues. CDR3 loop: CASSFRTGSRGYTF. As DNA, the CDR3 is TGCGCCAGCAGCTTCCGGACAGGGTCGAGGGGCTACACCTTC.